This is a list of T cell receptor beta chains from one sample in a study of vaccination and CD4 T cells after COVID-19. No antigen has been assigned to these receptors. TCRdb re-called the PCR reads with MiXCR, one entry per CDR3 protein. The table has 13,000 or so distinct CDR3 sequences, approximately 69% seen once. Sequencing used CD4+ T cells from blood, cultured in vitro. Receptors originate from a human donor who had recovered from COVID-19. Each CDR3 is given with its conserved first and last residue. D genes are given only for firm matches. Clone size, where shown, is once, few, many, or a class for clones that have expanded.

J,V,D,size,CDR3,DNA
TRBJ2-3,TRBV7-2,TRBD2,NA,CASSFLVAGGRADTQYF,TGTGCCAGCAGCTTTCTAGTAGCGGGAGGGCGCGCAGATACGCAGTATTTT
TRBJ1-4,TRBV7-2,TRBD1,NA,CASSAGQVFATNEKLFF,TGTGCCAGCAGCGCGGGACAGGTTTTTGCAACTAATGAAAAACTGTTTTTT
TRBJ2-1,TRBV24-1,TRBD2,NA,CATSDQTGTSSYNEQFF,TGTGCCACCAGTGACCAAACCGGGACTAGCTCCTACAATGAGCAGTTCTTC
TRBJ2-2,TRBV29-1,TRBD1,NA,CSVRDRVATGELFF,TGCAGCGTTAGGGACAGGGTGGCCACCGGGGAGCTGTTTTTT
TRBJ1-5,TRBV28,TRBD1,NA,CASSLGQGSWQPQHF,TGTGCCAGCAGCCTGGGACAGGGGAGTTGGCAGCCCCAGCATTTT
TRBJ2-2,TRBV28,NA,NA,CASSREFTGELFF,TGTGCCAGCAGTCGGGAGTTTACCGGGGAGCTGTTTTTT
TRBJ2-2,TRBV12-3/TRBV12-4,TRBD2,NA,CASSAGLADGELFF,TGTGCCAGCAGTGCGGGACTAGCGGACGGGGAGCTGTTTTTT
TRBJ2-1,TRBV20-1,NA,NA,CSASTERNEQFF,TGCAGTGCTTCGACCGAGAGGAATGAGCAGTTCTTC
TRBJ1-2,TRBV7-8,NA,few,CASSLEYRGYTF,TGTGCCAGCAGCTTAGAGTACCGGGGCTACACCTTC
TRBJ2-7,TRBV2,NA,NA,CASSVVPEDEQYF,TGTGCCAGCAGTGTTGTACCAGAGGACGAGCAGTACTTC
TRBJ2-2,TRBV6-1,NA,medium-sized,CASRKTLSGELFF,TGTGCCAGCAGGAAGACCCTCTCTGGGGAGCTGTTTTTT
TRBJ2-1,TRBV5-6,NA,NA,CASSRTGGSNEQFF,TGTGCCAGCAGCCGAACGGGGGGCTCCAATGAGCAGTTCTTC
TRBJ1-2,TRBV5-1,TRBD1,NA,CASSPRTGQGYGYTF,TGCGCCAGCAGCCCCCGGACAGGACAGGGGTATGGCTACACCTTC
TRBJ2-7,TRBV7-9,TRBD2,NA,CASSFYGTSGGSYEQYF,TGTGCCAGCAGCTTTTACGGGACTAGCGGGGGCTCCTACGAGCAGTACTTC
TRBJ2-5,TRBV7-2,NA,large,CASTTYSQETQYF,TGTGCCAGCACCACTTACTCCCAAGAGACCCAGTACTTC
TRBJ2-3,TRBV2,NA,NA,CASRADTTDTQYF,TGTGCCAGCAGAGCAGACACAACAGATACGCAGTATTTT
TRBJ2-7,TRBV11-2,TRBD2,NA,CASSPQTSGAYEQYF,TGTGCCAGCAGCCCCCAGACTAGCGGGGCCTACGAGCAGTACTTC
TRBJ1-1,TRBV19,NA,NA,CASRWGTTEAFF,TGTGCCAGTAGGTGGGGGACCACTGAAGCTTTCTTT
TRBJ2-2,TRBV6-2/TRBV6-3,TRBD2,NA,CASTGDPGLGAGELFF,TGTGCCAGCACCGGAGATCCGGGACTAGGGGCCGGGGAGCTGTTTTTT
TRBJ2-7,TRBV12-3/TRBV12-4,TRBD2,NA,CASSLTGGAWEQYF,TGTGCCAGCAGTTTGACGGGAGGGGCCTGGGAGCAGTACTTC
TRBJ1-2,TRBV7-2,TRBD1,few,CASSQRQGTTYGYTF,TGTGCCAGCAGCCAACGACAGGGGACGACCTATGGCTACACCTTC
TRBJ2-2,TRBV7-6,NA,NA,CASSSLGQLNTGELFF,TGTGCCAGCAGCTCCCTTGGACAGCTGAACACCGGGGAGCTGTTTTTT
TRBJ1-2,TRBV20-1,NA,few,CIGPVVSEELYGYTF,TGCATTGGGCCTGTTGTGAGCGAGGAACTCTATGGCTACACCTTC
TRBJ1-1,TRBV10-3,NA,NA,CAISVDRNTEAFF,TGTGCCATCAGTGTTGACAGGAACACTGAAGCTTTCTTT
TRBJ2-1,TRBV28,TRBD2,NA,CASTPGASGSGEQFF,TGTGCCAGCACCCCCGGGGCTAGCGGGAGTGGTGAGCAGTTCTTC
TRBJ1-6,TRBV6-1,NA,NA,CASSEARPESSYNSPLHF,TGTGCCAGCAGTGAAGCGCGGCCGGAGAGCTCCTATAATTCACCCCTCCACTTT
TRBJ2-3,TRBV7-2,NA,once,CASSFKLVVPDTQYF,TGTGCCAGCAGCTTCAAACTAGTCGTCCCAGATACGCAGTATTTT
TRBJ2-2,TRBV7-2,NA,few,CASSSPGGGGPGELFF,TGTGCCAGCAGCTCCCCCGGGGGCGGGGGTCCCGGGGAGCTGTTTTTT
TRBJ2-7,TRBV6-2/TRBV6-3,TRBD2,NA,CASKRPTSGRPYEQYF,TGTGCCAGCAAAAGGCCCACTAGCGGGCGCCCCTACGAGCAGTACTTC
TRBJ1-1,TRBV6-1,NA,NA,CASWLARRVRQMNTEAFF,TGTGCCAGCTGGCTGGCGCGAAGGGTCCGACAGATGAACACTGAAGCTTTCTTT
TRBJ1-6,TRBV7-2,NA,NA,CASSQTRGLALHF,TGTGCCAGCAGCCAAACACGGGGCCTGGCCCTCCACTTT
TRBJ1-5,TRBV28,NA,NA,CASSSGRDQPQHF,TGTGCCAGCAGTTCCGGGCGCGATCAGCCCCAGCATTTT
TRBJ2-1,TRBV19,NA,NA,CASSIFGFSSYNEQFF,TGTGCCAGTAGTATATTTGGATTTAGCTCCTACAATGAGCAGTTCTTC
TRBJ2-5,TRBV20-1,NA,few,CSARLTEYQETQYF,TGCAGTGCTAGGCTAACAGAGTACCAAGAGACCCAGTACTTC
TRBJ1-1,TRBV19,NA,few,CASSTDRDTEAFF,TGTGCCAGTAGTACGGACAGAGACACTGAAGCTTTCTTT
TRBJ1-2,TRBV6-1,NA,NA,CASSDATEYGYTF,TGTGCCAGCAGTGACGCGACGGAGTATGGCTACACCTTC
TRBJ1-5,TRBV30,NA,NA,CAWSTAAQQPQHF,TGTGCCTGGAGTACGGCAGCGCAACAGCCCCAGCATTTT
TRBJ1-2,TRBV20-1,NA,NA,CSAAPLGPPRSYGYTF,TGCAGTGCCGCTCCGCTAGGACCCCCCCGATCATATGGCTACACCTTC
TRBJ2-5,TRBV20-1,TRBD2,few,CSARDLRLAEETQYF,TGCAGTGCTAGAGACCTCAGACTAGCGGAAGAGACCCAGTACTTC
TRBJ1-2,TRBV5-1,NA,NA,CASTDAGRNYGYTF,TGCGCCAGCACCGACGCGGGGCGTAACTATGGCTACACCTTC
TRBJ2-3,TRBV28,TRBD2,NA,CASSFSSGSRDTQYF,TGTGCCAGCAGTTTTTCTAGCGGGAGTCGGGATACGCAGTATTTT
TRBJ1-6,TRBV20-1,TRBD1,few,CSAGDRGWGSPLHF,TGCAGTGCCGGGGACAGGGGGTGGGGTTCACCCCTCCACTTT